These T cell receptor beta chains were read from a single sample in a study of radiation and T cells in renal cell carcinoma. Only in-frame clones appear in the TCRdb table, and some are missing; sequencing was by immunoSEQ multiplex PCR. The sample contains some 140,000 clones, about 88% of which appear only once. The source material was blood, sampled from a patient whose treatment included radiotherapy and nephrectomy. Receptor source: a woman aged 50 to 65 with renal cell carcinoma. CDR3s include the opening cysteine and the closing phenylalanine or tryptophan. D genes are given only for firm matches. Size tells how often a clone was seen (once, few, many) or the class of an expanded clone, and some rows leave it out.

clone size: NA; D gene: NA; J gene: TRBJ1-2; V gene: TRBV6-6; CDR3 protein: CATKDSWTGVYGYTF; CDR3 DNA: TGTGCCACCAAGGATAGTTGGACGGGAGTTTATGGCTACACCTTC
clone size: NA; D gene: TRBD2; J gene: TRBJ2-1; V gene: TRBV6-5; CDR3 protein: CASRLAGGPNEQFF; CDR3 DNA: TGTGCCAGCAGGTTAGCGGGGGGCCCCAATGAGCAGTTCTTC
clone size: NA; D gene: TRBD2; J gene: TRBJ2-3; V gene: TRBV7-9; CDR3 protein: CASSPRYGGSTDTQYF; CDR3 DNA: TGTGCCAGCAGCCCCCGGTACGGGGGGAGCACAGATACGCAGTATTTT
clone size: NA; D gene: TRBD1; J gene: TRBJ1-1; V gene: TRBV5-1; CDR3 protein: CASSSRTGGILAEAFF; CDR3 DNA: TGCGCCAGCAGCTCTAGGACAGGGGGAATATTAGCTGAAGCTTTCTTT
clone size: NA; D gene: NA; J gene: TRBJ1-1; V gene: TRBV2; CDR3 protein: CASRPDQNTEAFF; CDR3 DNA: TGTGCCAGCAGACCCGACCAGAACACTGAAGCTTTCTTT
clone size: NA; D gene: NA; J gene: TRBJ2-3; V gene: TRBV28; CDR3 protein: CASSPPRLGDTQYF; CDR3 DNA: TGTGCCAGCAGTCCCCCCCGACTAGGGGATACGCAGTATTTT
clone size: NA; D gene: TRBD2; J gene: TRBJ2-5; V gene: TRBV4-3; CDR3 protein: CASSHYGLAGEETQYF; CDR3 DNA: TGCGCCAGCAGCCACTACGGACTAGCTGGGGAAGAGACCCAGTACTTC
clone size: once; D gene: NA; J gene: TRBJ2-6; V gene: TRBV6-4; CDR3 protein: CASSQDRAGANVLTF; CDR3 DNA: TGTGCCAGCTCACAGGATAGGGCTGGGGCCAACGTCCTGACTTTC
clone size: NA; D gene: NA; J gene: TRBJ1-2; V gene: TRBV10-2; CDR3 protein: CASRGQTNYGYTF; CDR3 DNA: TGCGCCAGCAGAGGACAGACTAACTATGGCTACACCTTC
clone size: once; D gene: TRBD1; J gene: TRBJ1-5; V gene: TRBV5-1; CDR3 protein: CASSLRPGTGFSNQPQHF; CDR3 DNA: TGCGCCAGCAGCTTACGTCCCGGGACAGGGTTTAGCAATCAGCCCCAGCATTTT
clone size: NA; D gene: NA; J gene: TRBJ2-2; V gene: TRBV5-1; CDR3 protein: CASSLPLTNTGELFF; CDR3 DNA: TGCGCCAGCAGCTTACCGCTGACGAACACCGGGGAGCTGTTTTTT
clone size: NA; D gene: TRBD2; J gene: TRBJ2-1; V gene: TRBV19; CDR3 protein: CASSGRSGGAVVQFF; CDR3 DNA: TGTGCCAGTAGTGGGCGTAGCGGGGGGGCCGTGGTGCAGTTCTTC
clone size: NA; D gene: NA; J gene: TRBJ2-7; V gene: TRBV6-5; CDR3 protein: CASSTLYRPEQYF; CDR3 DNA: TGTGCCAGCAGTACCCTTTACAGGCCCGAGCAGTACTTC
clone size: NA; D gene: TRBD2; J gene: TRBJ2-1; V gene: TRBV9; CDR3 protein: CASSVGTSGRRVGNEQFF; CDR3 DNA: TGTGCCAGCAGCGTAGGGACTAGCGGGCGGAGGGTTGGGAATGAGCAGTTCTTC
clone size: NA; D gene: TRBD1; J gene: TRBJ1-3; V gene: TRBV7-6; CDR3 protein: CASSSQGAYSGNTIYF; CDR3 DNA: TGTGCCAGCAGCTCACAGGGGGCTTACTCTGGAAACACCATATATTTT
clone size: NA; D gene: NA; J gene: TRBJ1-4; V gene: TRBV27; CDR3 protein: CASSSGGWGTNEKLFF; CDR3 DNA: TGTGCCAGCAGTTCAGGCGGGTGGGGAACTAATGAAAAACTGTTTTTT
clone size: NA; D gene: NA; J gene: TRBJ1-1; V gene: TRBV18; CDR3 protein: CASSLTLAGPRGTEAFF; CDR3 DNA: TGTGCCAGCTCACTTACCTTGGCGGGCCCCAGGGGCACTGAAGCTTTCTTT
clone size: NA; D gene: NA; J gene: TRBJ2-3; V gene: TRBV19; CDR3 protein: CASSLQLPGTDTQYF; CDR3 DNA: TGTGCCAGTAGTCTCCAACTCCCAGGGACAGATACGCAGTATTTT
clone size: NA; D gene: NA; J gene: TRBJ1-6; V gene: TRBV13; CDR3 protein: CASSPTGTRASYNSPLHF; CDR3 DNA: TGTGCCAGCAGTCCGACAGGTACAAGGGCTTCCTATAATTCACCCCTCCACTTT
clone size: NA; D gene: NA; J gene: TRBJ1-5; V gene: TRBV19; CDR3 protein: CASSIYSGLEQPQHF; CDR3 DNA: TGTGCCAGTAGTATATACTCCGGTTTGGAACAGCCCCAGCATTTT
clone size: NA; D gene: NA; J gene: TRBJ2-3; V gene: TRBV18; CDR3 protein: CASSPRRTDTQYF; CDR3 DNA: TGTGCCAGCTCGCCCAGACGCACAGATACGCAGTATTTT
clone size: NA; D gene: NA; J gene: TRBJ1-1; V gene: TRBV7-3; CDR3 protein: CASSYVGGPSGTEAFF; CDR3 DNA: TGTGCCAGCAGCTACGTCGGGGGGCCCTCGGGGACTGAAGCTTTCTTT
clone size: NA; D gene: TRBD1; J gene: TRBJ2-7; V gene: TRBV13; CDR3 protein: CASSSTGGSYEQYF; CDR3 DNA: TGTGCCAGCAGCTCTACAGGGGGATCCTACGAGCAGTACTTC
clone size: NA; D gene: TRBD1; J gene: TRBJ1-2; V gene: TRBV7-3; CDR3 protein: CASSSGQNYGYTF; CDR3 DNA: TGTGCCAGCAGCTCGGGACAGAACTATGGCTACACCTTC
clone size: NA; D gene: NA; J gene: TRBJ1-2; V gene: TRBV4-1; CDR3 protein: CASSQDPRGNYGYTF; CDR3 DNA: TGCGCCAGCAGCCAAGATCCACGGGGGAACTATGGCTACACCTTC
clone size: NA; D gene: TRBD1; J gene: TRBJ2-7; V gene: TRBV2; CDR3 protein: CASSEDRGSYEQYF; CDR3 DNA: TGTGCCAGCAGTGAGGACAGGGGCTCCTACGAGCAGTACTTC
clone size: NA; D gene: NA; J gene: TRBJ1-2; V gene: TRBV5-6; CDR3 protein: CASSSGQRNYGYTF; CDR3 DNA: TGTGCCAGCAGCTCCGGACAGAGAAACTATGGCTACACCTTC
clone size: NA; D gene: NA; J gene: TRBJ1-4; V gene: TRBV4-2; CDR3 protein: CASKSDKVLPNEKLFF; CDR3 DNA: TGTGCCAGCAAATCTGATAAAGTGCTTCCGAATGAAAAACTGTTTTTT
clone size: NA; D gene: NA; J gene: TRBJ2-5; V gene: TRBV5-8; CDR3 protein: CASSPRRETQYF; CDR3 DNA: TGTGCCAGCAGCCCCCGAAGGGAGACCCAGTACTTC
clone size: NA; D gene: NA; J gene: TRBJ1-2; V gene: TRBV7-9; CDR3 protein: CASNRDTNYGYTF; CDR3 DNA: TGTGCCAGCAACCGGGACACCAACTATGGCTACACCTTC
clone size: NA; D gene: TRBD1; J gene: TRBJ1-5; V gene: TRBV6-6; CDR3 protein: CASSRSRTGANQPQHF; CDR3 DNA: TGTGCCAGCAGCCGCTCCCGGACAGGGGCCAATCAGCCCCAGCATTTT
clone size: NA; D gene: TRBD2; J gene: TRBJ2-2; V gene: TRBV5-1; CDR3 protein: CASRTSGGSYTGELFF; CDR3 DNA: TGCGCCAGCAGGACTAGCGGGGGGTCCTACACCGGGGAGCTGTTTTTT
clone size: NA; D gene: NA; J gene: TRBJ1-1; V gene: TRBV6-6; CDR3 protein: CASSSPWGAANTEAFF; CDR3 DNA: TGTGCCAGCAGTTCCCCTTGGGGGGCGGCCAACACTGAAGCTTTCTTT
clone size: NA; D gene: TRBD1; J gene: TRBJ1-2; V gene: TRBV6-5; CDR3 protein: CATRTGNYGYTF; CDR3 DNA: TGTGCCACCAGGACAGGGAACTATGGCTACACCTTC
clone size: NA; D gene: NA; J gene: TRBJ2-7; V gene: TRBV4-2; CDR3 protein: CASSQDYRGRSYEQYF; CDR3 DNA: TGTGCCAGCAGCCAAGATTATCGTGGGAGGTCCTACGAGCAGTACTTC
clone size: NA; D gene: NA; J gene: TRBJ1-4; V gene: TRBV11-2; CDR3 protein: CASSWGDGANEKLFF; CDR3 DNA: TGTGCCAGCAGCTGGGGGGACGGCGCTAATGAAAAACTGTTTTTT
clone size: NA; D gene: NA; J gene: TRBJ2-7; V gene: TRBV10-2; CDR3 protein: CASSELTYYEQYF; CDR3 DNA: TGCGCCAGCAGTGAGTTGACATACTACGAGCAGTACTTC
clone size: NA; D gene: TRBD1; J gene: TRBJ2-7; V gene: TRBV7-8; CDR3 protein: CASSSRLTGTGDYEQYF; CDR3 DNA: TGTGCCAGCAGCTCTAGACTTACCGGGACAGGAGACTACGAGCAGTACTTC
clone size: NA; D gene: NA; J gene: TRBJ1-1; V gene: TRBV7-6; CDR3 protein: CASSLTGFSEAFF; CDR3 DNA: TGTGCCAGCAGCTTAACGGGGTTCTCTGAAGCTTTCTTT
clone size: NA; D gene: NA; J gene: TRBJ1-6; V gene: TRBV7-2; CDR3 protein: CASSLEKGNSPLHF; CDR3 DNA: TGTGCCAGCAGCTTAGAAAAGGGGAATTCACCCCTCCACTTT